The clone carrying this TCR beta chain was observed a few times. These data come from a study of blood T cell repertoires in COVID-19. Study context: Specimens from acute and convalescent COVID-19 originated in the United States, Italy and Spain. In each case, the material was cDNA or gDNA derived from T cells, B-cell-depleted T cells, or PBMCs.

Per the original methods: Nucleated cell number was recorded as an estimate derived from reference gene primer amplification. Only in-frame clones appear in the TCRdb table, and some are missing; sequencing was by immunoSEQ multiplex PCR. That table supplies the V and J calls and clone size; D and trimming were determined from the DNA. The sample holds roughly 60,000 clones; 86% are singletons and the top ten take roughly 1.2%. This CDR3 region has 15 residues. The V and J ends lost 0 bases and 7 bases respectively, with 10 bases between them. Germline CDR1 and CDR2: KGHSY and FQNENV. The chain recombines TRBV16 with TRBJ1-6, with no clear D. Sequencing input: peripheral blood. The TCR was taken from a man in his forties with acute or convalescent COVID-19. The CDR3 reads CASSQSPAGNSPLHF. CDR3 nucleotides: TGTGCCAGCAGCCAATCGCCGGCAGGAAATTCACCCCTCCACTTT.